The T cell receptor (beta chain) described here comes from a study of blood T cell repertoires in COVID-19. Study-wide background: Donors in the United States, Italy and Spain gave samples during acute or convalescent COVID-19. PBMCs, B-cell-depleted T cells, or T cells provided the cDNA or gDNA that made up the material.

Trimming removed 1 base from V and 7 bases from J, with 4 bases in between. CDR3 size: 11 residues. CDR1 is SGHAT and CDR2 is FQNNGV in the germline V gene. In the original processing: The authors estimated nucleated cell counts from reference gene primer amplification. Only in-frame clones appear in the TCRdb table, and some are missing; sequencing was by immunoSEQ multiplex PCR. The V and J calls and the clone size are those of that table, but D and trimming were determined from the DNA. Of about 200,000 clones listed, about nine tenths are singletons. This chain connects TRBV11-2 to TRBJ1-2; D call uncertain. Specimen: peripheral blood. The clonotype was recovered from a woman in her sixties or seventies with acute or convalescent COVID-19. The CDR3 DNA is TGTGCCAGCAGCTTAGCCCTTGGCTACACCTTC. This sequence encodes CASSLALGYTF.